Reported below is one T cell receptor (beta chain). This sample stems from a study of blood T cell repertoires in COVID-19. Study at large: Sites across the United States, Italy and Spain contributed samples from acute and convalescent COVID-19. Sources were T cells, B-cell-depleted T cells, or PBMCs; the material itself was cDNA or gDNA.

Authors' processing steps: Amplification with reference gene primers provided the estimates of nucleated cell counts. Sequencing used immunoSEQ multiplex PCR; TCRdb keeps in-frame clones, though not all of them. V and J calls and clone size are given by that table; D and trimming were obtained from the DNA. The table shows a few hundred thousand clones, with 75% to 85% occurring only once. Seattle participants joined during active infection and were tracked over time. The germline V gene has CDR1 SGHTA and CDR2 FQGTGA. The CDR3 sequence is 13 residues long. V lost 6 bases and J lost 2, with 9 bases in between.

This chain connects TRBV7-3 to TRBJ2-3, with D possibly matching TRBD1 (5 bases). The sequencing input was peripheral blood. The sequence came from a woman of 80 years or more with COVID-19, enrolled during active disease. The CDR3 spells CASRAGSTDTQYF. DNA of the CDR3: TGTGCCAGCAGGGCAGGGTCCACAGATACGCAGTATTTT.